This T cell receptor beta chain was captured by sequencing in a study of shared clonotypes between healthy human individuals (dated by TCRdb to between 2020 and 2021). About the study as a whole: Three men and two women, aged 18 to 49 years, made up the cohort. To estimate repertoire size and how much clonotype sharing occurs between individuals, the study deeply sequenced the blood TCR repertoires of five or six healthy adults. For each donor, CD4 naive and CD4 memory were each run on three plates, CD8 naive on two plates, and CD8 memory on one plate. To increase sequencing depth and limit assay-specific biases, different laboratories used diverse techniques to prepare libraries and sequence TCR repertoires. Per donor, leukapheresis produced somewhere between about 0.8 and 9.5 billion PBMCs.

What the study reported, not specific to this receptor: Because the study included a small number of donors, the genetic and exposure-history diversity represented was limited. Compared with non-shared clonotypes, clonotypes shared by all four sorted-subset donors had higher generation probabilities. Naive subsets generally had larger estimated clonotype richness than memory subsets. Rarefaction of sorted-subset datasets indicated incomplete sequencing despite the large sequencing depth. Sharing across four donors was observed for approximately 5% of naive CD4, over 3% of naive CD8, 2% to 2.5% of memory CD4, and over 0.3% of memory CD8 clonotypes. Pairwise subsampling led to the expectation that sequencing depth would affect the degree of clonotype sharing among donors. Sampling was limited to blood, and TCR repertoires in tissue likely differ from TCR repertoires in blood.

Using the deep immunoSEQ assay, TCR CDR3 regions were amplified from genomic DNA by multiplex PCR. Extracted genomic DNA from each cell subset was distributed evenly across all wells of several immunoSEQ 96-well plates, and each plate was treated as a replicate. For sorted subsets, each replicate PCR was loaded with roughly 200 ng genomic DNA, equivalent to 30,000 to 35,000 T cell genomes. Purified libraries were quantified with a Qubit 3.0 fluorometer, sized on a Bioanalyzer 2100, and re-quantified with the KAPA Library Quantification kit. Every immunoSEQ 96-well plate was sequenced on a dedicated single-read 150-cycle Illumina NextSeq 550 flow cell. Per the original workflow: The immunoSEQ output contained only junctional sequences without quality scores, so filtering could not match that applied to full-length reads. Sequences were annotated with PyIR, a Python wrapper for IgBLAST v1.9, using IMGT germline references to assign V/J genes and CDR3. Reads were filtered out if the reads had weak V/J assignments (E-value above 1e-6), no CDR3, stop codons, out-of-frame junctions, or ambiguous translated residues. V3J clonotypes were defined as sequences sharing an identical inferred V gene, J gene, and CDR3 amino acid sequence. The percentage overlap between two repertoires was calculated by dividing the number of shared unique clonotypes by the size of the smaller repertoire. RTK rarefaction, the Chao1 estimator, and Recon v2.1 estimates of unobserved clonotypes were used to assess repertoire richness. OLGA was used to compute generation probabilities for all TCRbeta clonotypes that the gDNA method yielded from a few donors. This immuneACCESS table, as held by TCRdb, lists in-frame sequences with V and J called but not all clones. Of the missing ones, under half trace to an unresolved V gene in checked studies; the others have no known cause. The V and J calls and clone size come from that table; D and trimming were worked out from the DNA. Recorded for this sample are approximately 1.4 million clones; approximately 98% of them occurred a single time. The ten largest clones capture about 0.4% of the sample.

Healthy HIV-negative adults with no recently reported acute infections or vaccinations were included as donors. All donors were Caucasian adults living in Nashville, Tennessee, USA. CD4+ T cells were enriched by magnetic negative selection; naive cells were then positively selected on CD45RA, and the negative fraction formed the memory subset. After blood collection by leukapheresis, PBMCs were isolated using Ficoll-Histopaque density gradient centrifugation and then cryopreserved in the vapor phase of liquid nitrogen. Analytical flow cytometry was used to check the purity and quantity of every magnetically sorted T cell population. Genomic DNA was isolated from each sorted fraction and quantified by UV absorbance on a Nanodrop 2000c. Points on this clone: The antigen it recognizes is unknown. Within one base of it there is no much larger clone, and no base qualities were kept.

Between the V and J ends, shortened by 4 bases and 2 bases respectively, the junction contains 12 bases. CDR1 and CDR2 were assigned from the germline V gene (reference sequence) as SGHNT and YYREEE. The CDR3 contains 15 residues, cysteine and phenylalanine counted. The read is trimmed to its CDR3 DNA, 45 bases read in frame from base 1. This TCR was sampled from a man aged 30 to 45 in good health. The chain is made from TRBV5-4 and TRBJ2-2; the D gene is perhaps TRBD1, on 5 matching bases. The specimen was naive CD4+ T cells sorted from blood. The sample's cell subset or site label is to be understood as: CD45RA+ positively selected. The CDR3 reads as follows: CASSTKTVNTGELFF. DNA sequence: TGTGCCAGCAGCACGAAGACAGTAAACACCGGGGAGCTGTTTTTT.